This TCR beta chain is drawn from a study of breast tumors, draining lymph nodes, adjacent tissues. Study-wide results and limits: Tumor T cell lymph node origin was a supported hypothesis, not proven. Tumor TCR diversity was below lymph nodes but above nontumor tissue. Findings are consistent with lymph node origin and intratumoral expansion of most tumor T cells.

CDR1 and CDR2 (germline): MNHEY, SMNVEV (reference sequence). After removal of 2 bases from V and 4 bases from J, the junction contained 6 bases not matched to a gene. The CDR3 has 15 residues. With regard to this clonotype: Its cognate antigen is unknown.

In TCRdb, the multiplex PCR reads were re-called with MiXCR into one record per CDR3 protein. The table includes around 190,000 distinct CDR3 sequences, 30% to 35% detected once. Axillary draining lymph nodes of breast cancer patients supplied the node samples. Sample: axillary lymph node tissue. The rearrangement links TRBV27 to TRBJ2-7, with TRBD2 identical over 9 bases. This TCR was sampled from a female donor with breast cancer. Some clones in this sample may be carry-over from other donors' samples. In nucleotides, the CDR3 is TGTGCCAGCAGTTTAGTTGGCGGGGGGGTATACGAGCAGTACTTC. It encodes CASSLVGGGVYEQYF.